The sequence of this T cell receptor (beta chain) was determined in a study of OX40 agonist ivuxolimab in advanced cancers. In the study overall: Every 2 weeks, patients received ivuxolimab intravenously, dosed at 0.01 to 10 mg/kg.

A note on this clone: Its antigen remains unknown. The sample contains more than one DNA sequence encoding this CDR3.

This CDR3 spans 11 amino acids. Trimming removed 6 bases at V and 6 bases at J, with 8 bases between. Germline V gives CDR1 MDHEN, CDR2 SYDVKM. Points from the study as a whole: Relative to CD4+ cells, CD8+ T cells on average had more expanded clones.

Sequencing was performed with immunoSEQ multiplex PCR; in TCRdb, only in-frame clones are kept and a portion is missing. The table lists 60,000 to 90,000 clones, around 86% of them singletons. The source is an adult with an advanced solid tumor such as melanoma, head and neck, liver or kidney cancer. This material consisted of CD4+ or CD8+ T cells sorted from blood, taken in a trial of the OX40 agonist ivuxolimab. The rearrangement joins TRBV28 to TRBJ1-1; D may be TRBD1 (5 bases). The CDR3: CASRGRPEAFF. The CDR3 DNA is TGTGCCAGCAGGGGACGGCCTGAAGCTTTCTTT. Together with reference TRBV28 and TRBJ1-1, the CDR3 gives the full variable domain: DVKVTQSSRYLVKRTGEKVFLECVQDMDHENMFWYRQDPGLGLRLIYFSYDVKMKEKGDIPEGYSVSREKKERFSLILESASTNQTSMYLCASRGRPEAFFGQGTRLTVV.